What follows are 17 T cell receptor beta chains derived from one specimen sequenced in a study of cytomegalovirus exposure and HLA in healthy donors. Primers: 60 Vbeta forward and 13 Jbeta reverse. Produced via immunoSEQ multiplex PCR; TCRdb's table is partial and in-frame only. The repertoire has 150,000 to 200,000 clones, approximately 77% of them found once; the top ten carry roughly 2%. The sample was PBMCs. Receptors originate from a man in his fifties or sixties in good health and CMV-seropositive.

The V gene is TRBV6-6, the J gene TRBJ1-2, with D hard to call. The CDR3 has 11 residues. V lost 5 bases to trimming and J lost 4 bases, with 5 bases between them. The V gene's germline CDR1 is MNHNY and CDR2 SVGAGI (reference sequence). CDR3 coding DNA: TGTGCCAGCAGTCAGGCCTATGGCTACACCTTC. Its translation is CASSQAYGYTF.

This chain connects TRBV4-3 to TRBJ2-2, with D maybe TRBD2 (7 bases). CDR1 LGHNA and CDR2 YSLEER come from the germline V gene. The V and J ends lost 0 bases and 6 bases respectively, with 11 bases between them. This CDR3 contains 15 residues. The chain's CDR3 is CASSQDGGASGELFF. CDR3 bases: TGCGCCAGCAGCCAAGATGGGGGGGCTTCCGGGGAGCTGTTTTTT.

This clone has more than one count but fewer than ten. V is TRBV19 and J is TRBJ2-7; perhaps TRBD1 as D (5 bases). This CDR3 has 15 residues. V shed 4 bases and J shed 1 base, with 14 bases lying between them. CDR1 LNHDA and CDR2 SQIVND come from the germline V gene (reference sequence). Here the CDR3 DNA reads TGTGCCAGTAGTACCAGACAGCTAATTTCCTACGAGCAGTACTTC. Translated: CASSTRQLISYEQYF.

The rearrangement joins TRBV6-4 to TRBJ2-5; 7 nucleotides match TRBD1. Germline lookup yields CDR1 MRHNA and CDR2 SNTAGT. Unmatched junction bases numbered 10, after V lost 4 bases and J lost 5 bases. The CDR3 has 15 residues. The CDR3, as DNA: TGTGCCAGCAGTGCCAACAGGGGCGCCGGTGAGACCCAGTACTTC. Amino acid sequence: CASSANRGAGETQYF.

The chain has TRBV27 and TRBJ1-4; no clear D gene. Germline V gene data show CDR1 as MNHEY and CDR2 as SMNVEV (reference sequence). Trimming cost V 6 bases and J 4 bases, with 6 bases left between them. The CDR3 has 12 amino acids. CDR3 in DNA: TGTGCCAGCAGACAGTATAATGAAAAACTGTTTTTT. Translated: CASRQYNEKLFF.

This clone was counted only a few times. For the CDR3, the DNA is TGTGCCAGCAGCTTAGAGGCAGGGTCGGGTGGCTACACCTTC. Amino acids: CASSLEAGSGGYTF. The V and J genes are TRBV11-2 and TRBJ1-2; tentative D call: TRBD1 (5 bases). The CDR3 length is 14 residues. CDR1 is SGHAT, CDR2 FQNNGV, per germline. V was trimmed by 0 bases and J by 7 bases, leaving 12 bases between them.

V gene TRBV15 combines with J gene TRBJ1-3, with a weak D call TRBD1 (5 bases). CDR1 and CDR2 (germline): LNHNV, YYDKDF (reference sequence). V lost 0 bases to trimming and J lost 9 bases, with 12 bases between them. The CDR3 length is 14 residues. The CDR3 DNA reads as TGTGCCACCAGCAGAGAAAGGGGATTCGTCACCATATATTTT. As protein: CATSRERGFVTIYF.

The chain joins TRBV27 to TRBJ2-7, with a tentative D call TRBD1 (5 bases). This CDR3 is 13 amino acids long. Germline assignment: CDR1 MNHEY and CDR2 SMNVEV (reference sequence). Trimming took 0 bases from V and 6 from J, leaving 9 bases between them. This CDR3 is CASSLSRRGEQYF. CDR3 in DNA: TGTGCCAGCAGTTTATCGAGAAGGGGCGAGCAGTACTTC.

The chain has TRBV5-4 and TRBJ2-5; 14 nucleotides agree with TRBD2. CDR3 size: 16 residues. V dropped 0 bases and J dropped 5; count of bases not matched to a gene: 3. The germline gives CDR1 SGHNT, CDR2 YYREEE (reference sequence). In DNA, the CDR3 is TGTGCCAGCAGCTTGGGGACTAGCGGGGGGCTGGAGACCCAGTACTTC. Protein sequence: CASSLGTSGGLETQYF.

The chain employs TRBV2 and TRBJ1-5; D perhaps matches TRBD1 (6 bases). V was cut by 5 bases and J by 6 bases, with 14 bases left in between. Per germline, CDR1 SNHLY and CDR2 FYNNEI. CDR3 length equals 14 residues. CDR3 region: CASSLQGVGQPQHF. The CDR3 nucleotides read TGTGCCAGCAGTTTACAGGGAGTCGGTCAGCCCCAGCATTTT.

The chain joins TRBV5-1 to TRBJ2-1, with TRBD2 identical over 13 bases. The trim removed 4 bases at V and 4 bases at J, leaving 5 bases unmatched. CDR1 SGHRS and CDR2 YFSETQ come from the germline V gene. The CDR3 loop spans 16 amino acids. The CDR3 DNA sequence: TGCGCCAGCAGCCCGGGACTAGCGGGGCTATACAATGAGCAGTTCTTC. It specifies CASSPGLAGLYNEQFF.

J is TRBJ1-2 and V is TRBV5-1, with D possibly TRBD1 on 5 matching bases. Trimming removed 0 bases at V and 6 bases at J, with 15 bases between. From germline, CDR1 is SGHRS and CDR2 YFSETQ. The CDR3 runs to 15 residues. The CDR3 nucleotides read TGCGCCAGCAGCTTGGGGGAGGGTTCGGGGGATGGCTACACCTTC. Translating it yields CASSLGEGSGDGYTF.

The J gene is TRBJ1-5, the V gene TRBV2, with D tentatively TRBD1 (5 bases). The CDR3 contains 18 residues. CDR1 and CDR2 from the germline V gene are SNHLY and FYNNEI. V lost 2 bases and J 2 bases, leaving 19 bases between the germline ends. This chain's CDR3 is CASSEWGGGGYGNQPQHF. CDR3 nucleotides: TGTGCCAGCAGTGAATGGGGCGGGGGGGGATATGGCAATCAGCCCCAGCATTTT.

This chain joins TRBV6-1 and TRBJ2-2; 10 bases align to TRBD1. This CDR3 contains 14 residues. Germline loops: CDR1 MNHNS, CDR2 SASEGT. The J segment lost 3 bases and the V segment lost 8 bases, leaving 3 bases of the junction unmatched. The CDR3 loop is CASGTGADTGELFF. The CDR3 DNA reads TGTGCCAGCGGGACAGGGGCGGACACCGGGGAGCTGTTTTTT.

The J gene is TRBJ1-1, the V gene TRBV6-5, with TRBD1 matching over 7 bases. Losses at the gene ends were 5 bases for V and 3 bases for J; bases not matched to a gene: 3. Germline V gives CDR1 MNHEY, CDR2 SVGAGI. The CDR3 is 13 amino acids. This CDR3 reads CASSRDRHTEAFF. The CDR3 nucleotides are TGTGCCAGCAGTCGGGACAGACACACTGAAGCTTTCTTT.

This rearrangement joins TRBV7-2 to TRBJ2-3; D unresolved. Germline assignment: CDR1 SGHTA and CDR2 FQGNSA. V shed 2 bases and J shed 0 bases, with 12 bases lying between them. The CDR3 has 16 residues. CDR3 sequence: CASSLLVLTSTDTQYF. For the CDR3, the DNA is TGTGCCAGCAGCTTATTAGTCCTAACTAGCACAGATACGCAGTATTTT.

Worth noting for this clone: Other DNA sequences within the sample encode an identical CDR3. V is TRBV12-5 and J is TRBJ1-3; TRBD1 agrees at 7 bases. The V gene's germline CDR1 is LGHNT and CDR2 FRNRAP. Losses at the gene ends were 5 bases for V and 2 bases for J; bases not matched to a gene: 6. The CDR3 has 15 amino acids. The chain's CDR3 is CASGPMGTAGNTIYF. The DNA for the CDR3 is TGTGCTAGTGGTCCAATGGGGACAGCTGGAAACACCATATATTTT. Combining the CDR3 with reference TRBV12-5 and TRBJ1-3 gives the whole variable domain DARVTQTPRHKVTEMGQEVTMRCQPILGHNTVFWYRQTMMQGLELLAYFRNRAPLDDSGMPKDRFSAEMPDATLATLKIQPSEPRDSAVYFCASGPMGTAGNTIYFGEGSWLTVV.